The next 11 T cell receptor beta chains were all read from a single sample in a study of shared T cell receptors in the human thymus. The protocol was immunoSEQ multiplex PCR, while the TCRdb copy is restricted to in-frame clones and leaves out a portion. There are about 660,000 clones in the sample; 88% occur only once, and approximately 0.01% lies in the top ten. Separately, the same data were catalogued under a study of human thymus T cells.

The sequencing input was thymocytes. The receptors stem from a boy in the first two years of life with a congenital heart defect.

This clone was seen just once. This chain uses TRBV11-1 with TRBJ2-7; D perhaps matches TRBD2 (6 bases). Trimming pared 1 base from V and 2 bases from J, leaving 12 bases between. The CDR3 contains 15 residues. The germline V gene encodes CDR1 SGHAT and CDR2 FQDESV (reference sequence). The CDR3 spells CASSLEASVTYEQYF. CDR3 in DNA: TGTGCCAGCAGCTTAGAGGCTAGCGTGACCTACGAGCAGTACTTC.

Details on this clone: Germline is not matched at one junction end, which may reflect a read error. V is TRBV28 and J is TRBJ2-7; TRBD1 matches 9 bases. CDR1 MDHEN and CDR2 SYDVKM come from the germline V gene. The CDR3 is made up of 13 amino acids. CDR3 in DNA: TGTGCCAGCAGTTCGCCCTTCCGGGACAGGGTGCACTTC. Protein: CASSSPFRDRVHF.

Regarding this clone: This specimen includes other DNA sequences encoding the same CDR3. V and J are TRBV19 and TRBJ2-7; TRBD2 aligns across 10 bases. The CDR3 is made up of 15 amino acids. V shed 4 bases and J 3 bases; nucleotides not matched to a gene: 6. Germline CDR1 and CDR2: LNHDA and SQIVND (reference sequence). As DNA, the CDR3 is TGTGCCAGTAGTAGACCCGGGACTAGCGACTACGAGCAGTACTTC. Translating gives CASSRPGTSDYEQYF.

A remark on this clone: At the DNA level, this CDR3 is encoded by other sequences in the same sample as well. V gene TRBV28 combines with J gene TRBJ2-7, with TRBD2 identical over 8 bases. The CDR3 runs 15 residues. V shed 6 bases, J shed 2 bases, and the junction held 9 bases outside the gene matches. CDR1 MDHEN and CDR2 SYDVKM come from the germline V gene. In DNA, the CDR3 is TGTGCCAGCAGCCTTAGGGTAGCGGGAACCTACGAGCAGTACTTC. Encoded protein: CASSLRVAGTYEQYF.

This rearrangement joins TRBV10-2 to TRBJ2-7; TRBD2 agrees at 9 bases. The germline V gene has CDR1 WSHSY and CDR2 SAAADI. Unmatched junction bases numbered 12, after V lost 4 bases and J lost 2 bases. The CDR3 runs 17 residues. This CDR3 reads CASSVKAGGPKTYEQYF. DNA for the CDR3: TGCGCCAGCAGTGTTAAAGCGGGAGGACCAAAAACCTACGAGCAGTACTTC.

The V call is TRBV5-1, the J call TRBJ2-6, with 7 bases identical to TRBD2. Per the germline V gene, CDR1 is SGHRS and CDR2 is YFSETQ. The CDR3 sequence is 18 residues long. V lost 1 base and J lost 0; bases outside the gene matches: 7. The CDR3 sequence: CASSLRTSVVSGANVLTF. CDR3 nucleotide sequence: TGCGCCAGCAGCTTGCGCACTAGCGTGGTCTCTGGGGCCAACGTCCTGACTTTC.

This chain joins TRBV28 and TRBJ1-2; D remains unclear. Trimming pared 5 bases from V and 9 bases from J, leaving 31 bases between. Germline V CDR1 and CDR2: MDHEN, SYDVKM. This CDR3 contains 18 residues. The CDR3 nucleotides read TGTGCCAGCAGTCTTATACAGAGAGAGGGCCCCCATGTATTTAGCTACACCTTC. Translating gives CASSLIQREGPHVFSYTF.

CDR3 residues: CASSPGLAGPDTQYF. Written as DNA, the CDR3 is TGTGCCAGCAGTCCTGGGCTAGCGGGGCCAGATACGCAGTATTTT. The chain links TRBV27 to TRBJ2-3; 9 bases agree with TRBD2. Trimming cost V 5 bases and J 4 bases; bases outside gene matches: 7. This CDR3 has 15 amino acids. CDR1 MNHEY and CDR2 SMNVEV come from the germline V gene (reference sequence).

This CDR3 is CASSPTGNEQFF. CDR3 DNA sequence: TGCGCCAGCAGCCCCACAGGGAATGAGCAGTTCTTC. The rearrangement uses TRBV4-3 and TRBJ2-1; the D gene is possibly TRBD1 (6 bases). V gave up 4 bases and J gave up 7 bases, with 8 bases separating them. Germline CDR1 is LGHNA and CDR2 is YSLEER. This CDR3 has 12 amino acids.

For the CDR3, the DNA is TGTGCCAGCAGTGAACTTGCCCCACTACACTATGGCTACACCTTC. Encoded protein: CASSELAPLHYGYTF. This sequence joins TRBV6-1 and TRBJ1-2; D is uncertain. Germline V CDR1 and CDR2: MNHNS, SASEGT. Between the trimmed V and J ends, which lost 2 bases and 3 bases, there was a span of 13 bases. The CDR3 runs 15 residues.

The V and J genes are TRBV27 and TRBJ1-2; 7 bases match TRBD1. J lost 6 bases, V lost 4 bases, and 8 bases had no gene match. The CDR3 sequence is 14 residues long. Looked up from germline, CDR1 is MNHEY and CDR2 is SMNVEV (reference sequence). This chain's CDR3 is CASSSTDREDGYTF. The CDR3 bases are TGTGCCAGCAGTTCGACCGACAGGGAGGATGGCTACACCTTC.